Listed here are 11 T cell receptor beta chains from one sample, sequenced in a study of spatial heterogeneity in lung cancer (dated by TCRdb to about 2019). In light of the paper, this sample's time point label describes: blood at routine non-recurrence follow-up after resection. The library was prepared using 5' RACE. For sequencing, a NextSeq 500 was employed. Using fastp at Q25 and MiXCR, TCRdb reprocessed the public reads and kept productive beta chains. Rows are combined by CDR3 protein, so each entry shows the most common genes and DNA. The sample table holds some 36,000 distinct CDR3 sequences, of which more than 6.5% were seen once. The ten largest clones capture 9.4% of the sample. Sequenced here: PBMCs, sampled at follow-up. Every receptor here comes from a male donor with early-stage non-small cell lung cancer.

The gene calls are TRBV10-3 and TRBJ2-5; D possibly corresponds to TRBD2 (7 bases). Germline CDR1 ENHRY, CDR2 SYGVKD. The CDR3 consists of 17 residues. V gave up 6 bases and J gave up 2 bases, with 22 bases separating them. CDR3 nucleotides: TGTGCCATCAGAGGGGGGGGACCGGGAATATATCAAGAGACCCAGTACTTC. This translates into CAIRGGGPGIYQETQYF.

This clonotype was recorded many times. This chain uses TRBV7-9 with TRBJ2-7, with D perhaps matching TRBD1 (5 bases). Trimming stripped 5 bases from V and 6 bases from J, with 20 bases between. The CDR3 spans 15 residues. Germline loops: CDR1 SEHNR, CDR2 FQNEAQ (reference sequence). CDR3 region: CASSKGQGGESEQYF. The CDR3 bases are TGTGCCAGCAGCAAGGGCCAGGGCGGAGAGAGCGAGCAGTACTTC.

This clonotype has a count of ten or more. The V and J genes are TRBV7-2 and TRBJ2-1, with D unclear. This CDR3 contains 11 residues. V lost 5 bases to trimming and J lost 8 bases, with 7 bases between them. Per germline, CDR1 SGHTA and CDR2 FQGNSA. The CDR3 DNA sequence: TGTGCCAGCAGCCAAAGCGATGAGCAGTTCTTC. Its translation: CASSQSDEQFF. Together with reference TRBV7-2 and TRBJ2-1, the CDR3 gives the full variable domain: GAGVSQSPSNKVTEKGKDVELRCDPISGHTALYWYRQSLGQGLEFLIYFQGNSAPDKSGLPSDRFSAERTGGSVSTLTIQRTQQEDSAVYLCASSQSDEQFFGPGTRLTVL.

This clonotype has at least ten counts. The rearrangement joins TRBV2 to TRBJ1-1; 12 nucleotides line up with TRBD1. The germline V gene encodes CDR1 SNHLY and CDR2 FYNNEI. Trimming took 2 bases from V and 7 from J; bases not matched to a gene: 5. CDR3 size: 15 residues. This CDR3 reads CASSELGQGAGEAFF. CDR3 sequence (DNA): TGTGCCAGCAGTGAACTGGGACAGGGGGCTGGTGAAGCTTTCTTT.

This clonotype was observed many times. The chain carries TRBV19 and TRBJ2-7; the D is unclear. The length of the CDR3 is 14 residues. Trimming removed 7 bases at V and 0 bases at J, with 13 bases between. Germline CDR1 and CDR2: LNHDA and SQIVND (reference sequence). The CDR3 DNA follows: TGTGCCAGTACCGAGACGGCGTTCTCCTACGAGCAGTACTTC. It yields the protein CASTETAFSYEQYF. The whole variable domain, remainder taken from reference TRBV19 and TRBJ2-7, is DGGITQSPKYLFRKEGQNVTLSCEQNLNHDAMYWYRQDPGQGLRLIYYSQIVNDFQKGDIAEGYSVSREKKESFPLTVTSAQKNPTAFYLCASTETAFSYEQYFGPGTRLTVT.

This clonotype was recorded many times. The chain is built from TRBV7-2 and TRBJ2-1, with D unclear. The length of the CDR3 is 13 residues. Between the trimmed V and J ends, which lost 2 bases and 7 bases, there was a span of 9 bases. Germline V gene lookup returns CDR1 SGHTA and CDR2 FQGNSA. The CDR3 DNA follows: TGTGCCAGCAGCTTAAGTCTCTCAAATGAGCAGTTCTTC. This translates into CASSLSLSNEQFF.

At least ten counts were recorded for this clonotype. The chain has TRBV7-9 and TRBJ2-5, with 9 bases matching TRBD2. The germline V gene encodes CDR1 SEHNR and CDR2 FQNEAQ (reference sequence). The CDR3 has 15 amino acids. Trimming removed 3 bases from V and 5 bases from J; junction bases left unmatched: 7. The CDR3, as DNA: TGTGCCAGCAGCTTGGCTAGCGGGGTATTGGAGACCCAGTACTTC. Amino acids: CASSLASGVLETQYF.

This clonotype has a count of ten or more. The V gene is TRBV20-1, the J gene TRBJ1-6, with TRBD1 identical over 8 bases. Germline-derived CDR1 and CDR2 are DFQATT and SNEGSKA (reference sequence). There are 15 residues in the CDR3. V was clipped by 1 base and J by 8 bases; unmatched bases: 7. This CDR3 reads CSARVRTGSDSPLHF. In nucleotides, the CDR3 is TGCAGTGCTAGAGTGAGGACAGGGAGCGATTCACCCCTCCACTTT.

This clonotype was seen many times. This chain links TRBV5-4 with TRBJ2-3; D is tentatively TRBD1 or TRBD2 (6 bases each). This CDR3 has 15 amino acids. V was shortened by 0 bases and J by 2 bases, with 10 bases between the two germline ends. Germline assignment: CDR1 SGHNT and CDR2 YYREEE (reference sequence). The CDR3 region is CASSLGGAFTDTQYF. CDR3 nucleotide sequence: TGTGCCAGCAGCTTGGGGGGGGCCTTCACAGATACGCAGTATTTT.

V gene TRBV5-5 combines with J gene TRBJ1-1; D not resolved. This CDR3 comprises 15 residues. In germline, CDR1 is SGHKS, CDR2 YYEKEE (reference sequence). V lost 2 bases and J 1 base, leaving 12 bases between the germline ends. For the CDR3, the DNA is TGTGCCAGCAGCTTTTTATCTATACGGAACACTGAAGCTTTCTTT. Its protein product is CASSFLSIRNTEAFF. Full variable domain (outside the CDR3, taken from reference TRBV5-5 and TRBJ1-1): DAGVTQSPTHLIKTRGQQVTLRCSPISGHKSVSWYQQVLGQGPQFIFQYYEKEERGRGNFPDRFSARQFPNYSSELNVNALLLGDSALYLCASSFLSIRNTEAFFGQGTRLTVV.

This clonotype appeared many times. V usage is TRBV2 and J usage is TRBJ1-6; D is ambiguous. V was trimmed by 6 bases and J by 8 bases, leaving 11 bases between them. The CDR3 consists of 13 residues. The V gene's germline CDR1 is SNHLY and CDR2 FYNNEI. CDR3 coding DNA: TGTGCCAGCAGCCCCAACATTGATTCACCCCTCCACTTT. Protein: CASSPNIDSPLHF.